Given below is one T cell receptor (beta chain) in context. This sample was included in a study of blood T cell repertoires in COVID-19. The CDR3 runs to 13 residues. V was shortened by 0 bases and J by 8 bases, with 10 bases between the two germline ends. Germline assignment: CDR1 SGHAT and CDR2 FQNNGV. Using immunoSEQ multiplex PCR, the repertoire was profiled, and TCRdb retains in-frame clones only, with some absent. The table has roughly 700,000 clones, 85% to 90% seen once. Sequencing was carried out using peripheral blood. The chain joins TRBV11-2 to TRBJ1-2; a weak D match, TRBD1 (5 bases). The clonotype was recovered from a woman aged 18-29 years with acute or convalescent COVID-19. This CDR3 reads CASSLDSRGGYTF. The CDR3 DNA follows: TGTGCCAGCAGCTTAGATTCAAGGGGCGGCTACACCTTC.